The 5 T cell receptor beta chains below come from one sample, sequenced in a study of T cell responses to AZD1222 COVID-19 vaccine (TCRdb year 2021). The sample's time point label is to be understood as: about 28 days (+/-7) after the second vaccine dose. The library was generated by the immunoSEQ multiplex PCR assay. What TCRdb holds here is the immuneACCESS table cut down to in-frame rearrangements. Part of the clones is not present; checked against another copy, under half of the missing clones reflect an unresolved V gene, and the others are unexplained. This sample holds around 130,000 clones; 86% were observed only once. 2.5% to 3.5% of the sample is taken by the ten largest. Sequencing was performed on peripheral blood, taken 28 days after the second AZD1222 dose. These TCRs come from an adult who received the AZD1222 COVID-19 vaccine.

The V gene is TRBV30, the J gene TRBJ1-2; the match to TRBD1 covers 10 bases. Germline CDR1 and CDR2: GTSNPN and SVGIG (reference sequence). The V gene end was trimmed by 3 bases and the J gene end by 2 bases; junction bases not matched to a gene: 3. This CDR3 has 14 amino acids. CDR3 sequence (DNA): TGTGCCTGGAGAACGGGACAGGGGAACTATGGCTACACCTTC. Translation: CAWRTGQGNYGYTF.

This clone has just one count. This chain connects TRBV4-1 to TRBJ1-4; TRBD1 agrees at 9 bases. The CDR3 loop spans 15 amino acids. After removal of 3 bases from V and 7 bases from J, the junction contained 6 bases not matched to a gene. The germline V gene encodes CDR1 MGHRA and CDR2 YSYEKL. The CDR3 reads CASSQYRGLSEKLFF. CDR3 nucleotide sequence: TGCGCCAGCAGCCAGTACAGGGGGCTGAGTGAAAAACTGTTTTTT.

J is TRBJ2-1 and V is TRBV6-5; 9 bases agree with TRBD1. J was trimmed by 8 bases and V by 6 bases; bases with no gene match: 8. Germline loops: CDR1 MNHEY, CDR2 SVGAGI. CDR3 length: 14 amino acids. The CDR3 here is CASSRDRVLHEQFF. DNA of the CDR3: TGTGCCAGCAGCCGGGACAGGGTTCTTCATGAGCAGTTCTTC.

The genes are TRBV2 and TRBJ1-5; perhaps TRBD1 as D (6 bases). V gave up 5 bases and J gave up 3 bases, with 11 bases separating them. This CDR3 spans 14 amino acids. Germline CDR1 is SNHLY and CDR2 is FYNNEI. The CDR3 DNA reads as TGTGCCAGCAGTAAAGGACAGTCCAATCAGCCCCAGCATTTT. This codes for CASSKGQSNQPQHF. The entire variable domain, with the rest obtained from reference TRBV2 and TRBJ1-5, is as follows: EPEVTQTPSHQVTQMGQEVILRCVPISNHLYFYWYRQILGQKVEFLVSFYNNEISEKSEIFDDQFSVERPDGSNFTLKIRSTKLEDSAMYFCASSKGQSNQPQHFGDGTRLSIL.

The rearrangement uses TRBV2 and TRBJ2-7, with D uncertain. Trimming left V 3 bases short and J 2 bases short, with 11 bases between. From germline, CDR1 is SNHLY and CDR2 FYNNEI. The CDR3 extends over 14 amino acids. DNA for the CDR3: TGTGCCAGCAGTGACCGGACGGCCACCTACGAGCAGTACTTC. Translated: CASSDRTATYEQYF.